This TCR beta chain was identified during a study of PD-1 blockade in classical Hodgkin lymphoma. Findings and limits, study-wide: Initiation of nivolumab under 1 year after ASCT led to exclusion of patients. Baseline diversity in complete responders resembled that of newly diagnosed patients. CD4+ TCR diversity, unlike CD8+, climbed significantly by C4D1. Possible causes of repertoire differences, disease activity or prior therapy, remain undefined.

Profiling relied on immunoSEQ multiplex PCR, and the TCRdb table lists in-frame clones only, not all of them. The sample consists of more than 90,000 clones, just under 80% of them appearing once. This clone was counted a few times. Antigen: not known. As for time point: cycle 4 day 1 (C4D1), after 5 to 7 weeks of nivolumab. Patients all relapsed after autologous stem cell transplantation, and there was variation in brentuximab vedotin exposure. The CDR3 contains 15 residues. Germline CDR1 and CDR2: SGHRS and YFSETQ. V lost 0 bases to trimming and J lost 6 bases, with 14 bases between them. Sequencing was performed on peripheral blood mononuclear cells (PBMCs), taken before the fourth cycle of nivolumab. The chain uses TRBV5-1 and TRBJ2-3; a weak D match, TRBD1 (5 bases). This receptor was identified in a human donor with classical Hodgkin lymphoma. The chain's CDR3 is CASSLDAVGPDTQYF. The DNA for the CDR3 is TGCGCCAGCAGCTTGGATGCGGTGGGGCCCGATACGCAGTATTTT.